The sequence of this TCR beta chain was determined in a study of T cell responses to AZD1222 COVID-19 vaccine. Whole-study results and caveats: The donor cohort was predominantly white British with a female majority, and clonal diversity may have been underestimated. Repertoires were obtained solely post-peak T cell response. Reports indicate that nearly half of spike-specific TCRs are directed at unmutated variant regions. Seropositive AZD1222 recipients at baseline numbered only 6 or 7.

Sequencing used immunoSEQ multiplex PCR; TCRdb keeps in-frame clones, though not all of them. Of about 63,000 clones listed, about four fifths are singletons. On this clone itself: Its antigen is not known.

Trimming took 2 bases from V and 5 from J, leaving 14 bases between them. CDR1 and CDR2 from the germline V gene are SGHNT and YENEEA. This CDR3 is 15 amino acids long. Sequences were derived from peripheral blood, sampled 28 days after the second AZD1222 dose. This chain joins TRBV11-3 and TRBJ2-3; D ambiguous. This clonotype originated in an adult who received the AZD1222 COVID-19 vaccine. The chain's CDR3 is CASSLNSLGEDTQYF. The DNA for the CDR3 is TGTGCCAGCAGCTTAAATTCACTTGGGGAAGATACGCAGTATTTT. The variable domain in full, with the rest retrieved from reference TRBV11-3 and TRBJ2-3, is EAGVVQSPRYKIIEKKQPVAFWCNPISGHNTLYWYLQNLGQGPELLIRYENEEAVDDSQLPKDRFSAERLKGVDSTLKIQPAELGDSAVYLCASSLNSLGEDTQYFGPGTRLTVL.